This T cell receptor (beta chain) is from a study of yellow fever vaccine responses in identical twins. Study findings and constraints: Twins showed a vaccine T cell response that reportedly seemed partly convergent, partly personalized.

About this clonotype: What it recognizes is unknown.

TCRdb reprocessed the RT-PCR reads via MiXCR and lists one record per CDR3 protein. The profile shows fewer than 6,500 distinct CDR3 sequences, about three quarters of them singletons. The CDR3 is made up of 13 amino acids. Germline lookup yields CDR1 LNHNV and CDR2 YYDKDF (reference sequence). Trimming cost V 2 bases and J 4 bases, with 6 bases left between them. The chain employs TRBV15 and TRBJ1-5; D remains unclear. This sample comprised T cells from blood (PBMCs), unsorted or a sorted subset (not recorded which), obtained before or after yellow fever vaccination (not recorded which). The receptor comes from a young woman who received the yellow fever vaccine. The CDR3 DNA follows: TGTGCCACCAGCAGAAATAGGAATCAGCCCCAGCATTTT. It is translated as CATSRNRNQPQHF.